The present T cell receptor beta chain was sequenced within a study of blood T cell repertoires in COVID-19. The germline V and J ends were trimmed by 6 bases and 7 bases, with 10 bases remaining between them. CDR1 SNHLY and CDR2 FYNNEI come from the germline V gene. This CDR3 is 13 amino acids long. TCRdb's table, derived via immunoSEQ multiplex PCR, lists solely in-frame clones and lacks some. This sample has 250,000 to 350,000 clones, with around 86% found just once. The chain is built from TRBV2 and TRBJ1-6; the D is unclear. The sample comprised peripheral blood. The receptor was derived from a woman aged 50 to 65 with acute or convalescent COVID-19. The chain's CDR3 is CASSNSGNSPLHF. The DNA of the CDR3 is TGTGCCAGCAGCAATTCGGGGAATTCACCCCTCCACTTT.